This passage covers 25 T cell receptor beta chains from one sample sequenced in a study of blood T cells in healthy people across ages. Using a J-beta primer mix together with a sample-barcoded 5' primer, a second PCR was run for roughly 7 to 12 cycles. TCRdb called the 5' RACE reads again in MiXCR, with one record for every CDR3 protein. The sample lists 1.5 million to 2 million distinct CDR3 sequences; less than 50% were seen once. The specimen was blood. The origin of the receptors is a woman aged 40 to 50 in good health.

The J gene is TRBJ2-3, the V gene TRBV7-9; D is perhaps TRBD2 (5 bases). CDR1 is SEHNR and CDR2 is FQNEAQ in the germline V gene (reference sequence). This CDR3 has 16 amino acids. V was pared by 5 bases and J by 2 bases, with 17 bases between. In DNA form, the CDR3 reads TGTGCCAGCAGCCCCCGGGGTAATCTATACACAGATACGCAGTATTTT. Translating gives CASSPRGNLYTDTQYF.

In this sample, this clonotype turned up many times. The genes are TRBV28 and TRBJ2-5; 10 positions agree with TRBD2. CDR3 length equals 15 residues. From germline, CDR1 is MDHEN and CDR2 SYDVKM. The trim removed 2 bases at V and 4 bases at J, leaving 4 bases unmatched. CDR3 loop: CASSLSASGGETQYF. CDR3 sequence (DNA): TGTGCCAGCAGTTTAAGCGCTAGCGGGGGAGAGACCCAGTACTTC.

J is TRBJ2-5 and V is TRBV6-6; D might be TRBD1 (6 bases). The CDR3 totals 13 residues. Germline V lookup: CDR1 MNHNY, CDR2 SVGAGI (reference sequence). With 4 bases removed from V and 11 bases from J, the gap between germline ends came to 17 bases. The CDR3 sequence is CASSSHTGYRQYF. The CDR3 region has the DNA TGTGCCAGCAGTTCCCACACAGGGTACCGGCAGTACTTC.

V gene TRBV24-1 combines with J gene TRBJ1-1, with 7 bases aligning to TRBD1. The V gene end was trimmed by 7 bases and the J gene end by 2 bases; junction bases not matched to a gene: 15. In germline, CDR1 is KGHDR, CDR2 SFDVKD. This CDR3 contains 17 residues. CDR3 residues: CATRAGRLDRSNTEAFF. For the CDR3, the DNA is TGTGCCACCAGGGCCGGCAGGTTGGACAGGTCAAACACTGAAGCTTTCTTT.

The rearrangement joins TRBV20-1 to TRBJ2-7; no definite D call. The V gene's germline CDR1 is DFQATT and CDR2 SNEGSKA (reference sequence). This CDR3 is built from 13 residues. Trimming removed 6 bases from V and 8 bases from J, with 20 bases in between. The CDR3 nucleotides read TGCAGTGCCGTTACCGGGCCACTCACGAAGCAGTACTTC. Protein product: CSAVTGPLTKQYF.

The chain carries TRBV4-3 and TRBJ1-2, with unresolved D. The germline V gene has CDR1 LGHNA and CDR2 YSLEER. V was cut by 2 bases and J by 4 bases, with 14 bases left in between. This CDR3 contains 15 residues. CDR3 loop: CASSQSTPGSYGYTF. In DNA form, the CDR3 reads TGCGCCAGCAGCCAATCTACTCCCGGGAGCTATGGCTACACCTTC.

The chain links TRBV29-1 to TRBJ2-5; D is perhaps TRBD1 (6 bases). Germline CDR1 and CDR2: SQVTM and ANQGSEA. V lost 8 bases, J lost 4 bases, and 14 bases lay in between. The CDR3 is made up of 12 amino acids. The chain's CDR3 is CSLSGQRETQYF. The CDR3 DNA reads TGCAGCCTCTCCGGACAGCGAGAGACCCAGTACTTC.

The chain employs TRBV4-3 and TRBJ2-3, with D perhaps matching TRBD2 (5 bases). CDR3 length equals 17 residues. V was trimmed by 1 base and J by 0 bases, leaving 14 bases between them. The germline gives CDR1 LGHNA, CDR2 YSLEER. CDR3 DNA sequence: TGCGCCAGCAGCCAAGGGCCAAACGGACTTAGCACAGATACGCAGTATTTT. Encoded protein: CASSQGPNGLSTDTQYF.

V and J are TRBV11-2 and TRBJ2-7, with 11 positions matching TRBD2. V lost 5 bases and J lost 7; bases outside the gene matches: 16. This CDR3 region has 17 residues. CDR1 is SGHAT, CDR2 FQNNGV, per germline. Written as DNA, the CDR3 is TGTGCCAGCAGCGTCGGACTAGCGGGTGGGTCTTACAATGAGCAGTACTTC. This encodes CASSVGLAGGSYNEQYF.

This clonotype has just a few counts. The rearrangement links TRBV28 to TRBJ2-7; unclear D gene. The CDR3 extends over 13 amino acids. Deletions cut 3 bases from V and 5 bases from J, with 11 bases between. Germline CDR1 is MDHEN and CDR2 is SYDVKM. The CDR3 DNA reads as TGTGCCAGCAGTTTTTGGGTAGGGAACGAGCAGTACTTC. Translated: CASSFWVGNEQYF.

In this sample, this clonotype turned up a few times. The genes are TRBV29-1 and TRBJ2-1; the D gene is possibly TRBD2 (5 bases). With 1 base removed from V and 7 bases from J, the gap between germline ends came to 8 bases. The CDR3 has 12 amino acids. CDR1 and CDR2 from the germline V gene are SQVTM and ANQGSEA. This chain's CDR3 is CSVEAKRNEQFF. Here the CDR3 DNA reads TGCAGCGTTGAAGCAAAGCGGAATGAGCAGTTCTTC.

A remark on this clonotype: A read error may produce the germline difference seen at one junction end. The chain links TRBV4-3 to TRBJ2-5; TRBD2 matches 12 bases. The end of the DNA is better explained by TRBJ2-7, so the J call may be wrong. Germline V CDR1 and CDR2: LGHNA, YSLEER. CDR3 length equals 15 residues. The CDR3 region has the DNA TGCGCCAGCGGCCAACTACTAGCGGGGGGCTACGAGCAGTACTTC. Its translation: CASGQLLAGGYEQYF.

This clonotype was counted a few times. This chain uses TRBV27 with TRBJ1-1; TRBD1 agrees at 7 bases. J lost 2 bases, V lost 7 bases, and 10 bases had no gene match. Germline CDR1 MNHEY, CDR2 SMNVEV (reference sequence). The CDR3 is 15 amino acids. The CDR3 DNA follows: TGTGCCAGCACCGAGACAGGGAGTGTAAACACTGAAGCTTTCTTT. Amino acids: CASTETGSVNTEAFF.

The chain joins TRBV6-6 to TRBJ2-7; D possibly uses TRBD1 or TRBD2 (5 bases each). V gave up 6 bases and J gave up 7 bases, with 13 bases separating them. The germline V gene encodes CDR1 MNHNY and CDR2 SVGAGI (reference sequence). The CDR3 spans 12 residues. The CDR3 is CASSYRGEEQYF. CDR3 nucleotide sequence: TGTGCCAGCAGCTACCGGGGCGAAGAGCAGTACTTC.

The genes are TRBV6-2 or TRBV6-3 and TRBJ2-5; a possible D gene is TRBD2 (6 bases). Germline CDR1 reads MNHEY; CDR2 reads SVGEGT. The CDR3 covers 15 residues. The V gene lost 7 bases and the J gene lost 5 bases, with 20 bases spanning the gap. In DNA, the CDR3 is TGTGCCAGCACCAATTCTGTCGGAGGAGGGGAGACCCAGTACTTC. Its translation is CASTNSVGGGETQYF.

CDR3 sequence: CASSLWGLAGGDGLDTQYF. Written as DNA, the CDR3 is TGTGCCAGCAGCTTATGGGGACTAGCGGGGGGGGACGGATTAGATACGCAGTATTTT. This chain connects TRBV7-2 to TRBJ2-3, with 16 bases aligning to TRBD2. The CDR3 loop spans 19 amino acids. V was pared by 2 bases and J by 5 bases, with 10 bases of the junction left unmatched. CDR1 is SGHTA, CDR2 FQGNSA, per germline.

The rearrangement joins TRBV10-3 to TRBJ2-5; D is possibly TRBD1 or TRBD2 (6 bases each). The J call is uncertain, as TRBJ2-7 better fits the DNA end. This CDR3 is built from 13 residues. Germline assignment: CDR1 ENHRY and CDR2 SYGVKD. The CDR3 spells CALRGVRVYEQYF. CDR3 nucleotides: TGTGCCCTTAGGGGGGTAAGAGTCTACGAGCAGTACTTC.

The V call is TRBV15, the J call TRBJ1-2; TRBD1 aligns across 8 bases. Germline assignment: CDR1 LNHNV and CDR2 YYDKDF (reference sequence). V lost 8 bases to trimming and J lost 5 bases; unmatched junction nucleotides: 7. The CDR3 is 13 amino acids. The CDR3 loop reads CATSPGGPYGYTF. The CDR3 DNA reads TGTGCCACCTCACCAGGGGGCCCATATGGCTACACCTTC.

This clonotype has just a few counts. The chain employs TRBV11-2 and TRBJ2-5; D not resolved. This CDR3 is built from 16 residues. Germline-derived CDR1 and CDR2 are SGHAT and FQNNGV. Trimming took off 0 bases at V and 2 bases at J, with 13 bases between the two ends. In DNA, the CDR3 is TGTGCCAGCAGCTTAGAAGCCGCCAGGCCTCAAGAGACCCAGTACTTC. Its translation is CASSLEAARPQETQYF.

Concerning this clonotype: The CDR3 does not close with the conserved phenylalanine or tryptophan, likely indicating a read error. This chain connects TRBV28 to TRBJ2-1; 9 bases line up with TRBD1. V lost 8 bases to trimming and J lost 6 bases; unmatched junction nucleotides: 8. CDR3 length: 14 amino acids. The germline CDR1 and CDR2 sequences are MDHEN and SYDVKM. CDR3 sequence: CASFKRQGGNEQFS. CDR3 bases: TGTGCCAGCTTCAAGCGACAGGGGGGCAATGAGCAGTTCTCC.

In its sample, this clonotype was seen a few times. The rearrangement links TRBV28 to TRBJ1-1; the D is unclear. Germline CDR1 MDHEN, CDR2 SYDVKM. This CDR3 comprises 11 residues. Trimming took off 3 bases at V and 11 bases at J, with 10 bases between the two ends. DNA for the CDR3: TGTGCCAGCAGTTTCGCTGTGCGGGCTTTCTTT. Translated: CASSFAVRAFF.

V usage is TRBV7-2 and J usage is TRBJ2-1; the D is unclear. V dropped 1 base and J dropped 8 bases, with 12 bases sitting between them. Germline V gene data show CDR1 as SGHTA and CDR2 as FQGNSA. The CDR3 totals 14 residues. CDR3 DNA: TGTGCCAGCAGCTTAGGTGGGGAATTCTATGAGCAGTTCTTC. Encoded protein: CASSLGGEFYEQFF.

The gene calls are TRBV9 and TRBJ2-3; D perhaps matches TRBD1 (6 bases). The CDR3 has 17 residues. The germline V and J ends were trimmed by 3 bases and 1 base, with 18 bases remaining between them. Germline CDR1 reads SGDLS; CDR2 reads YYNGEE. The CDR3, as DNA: TGTGCCAGCAGCGCACTCCGGGACACCCAAGGCACAGATACGCAGTATTTT. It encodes CASSALRDTQGTDTQYF.

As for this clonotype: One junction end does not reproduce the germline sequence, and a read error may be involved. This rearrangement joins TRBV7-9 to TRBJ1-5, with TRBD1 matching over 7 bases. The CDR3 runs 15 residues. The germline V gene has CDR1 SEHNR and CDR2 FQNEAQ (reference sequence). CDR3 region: CASSLGTVGNQPQHF. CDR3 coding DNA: TGTGCCAGCAGTTTAGGGACAGTAGGCAATCAGCCCCAGCATTTT.

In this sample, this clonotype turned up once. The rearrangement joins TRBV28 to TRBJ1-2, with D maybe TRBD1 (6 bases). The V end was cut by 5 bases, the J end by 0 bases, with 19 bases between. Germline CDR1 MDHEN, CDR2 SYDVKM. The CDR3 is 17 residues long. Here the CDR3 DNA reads TGTGCCAGCAGTATGAAATTGGCGGACAGTGCTAACTATGGCTACACCTTC. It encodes CASSMKLADSANYGYTF.